This TCR beta chain derives from a study of CD8 T cells in Susac syndrome. In germline, CDR1 is SGHTA, CDR2 FQGNSA. Trimming removed 11 bases at V and 4 bases at J, with 22 bases between. The CDR3 spans 15 residues. Comments on this clonotype: The antigen remains undetermined.

The RNA, roughly 0.5 to 1 ug, was put through reverse transcription using random hexamers. MiXCR, run by TCRdb on the immunoSEQ multiplex PCR reads, gives a single entry per CDR3 protein. The sample lists roughly 84,000 distinct CDR3 sequences, roughly 95% occurring once. Overall study findings and caveats: CD8+ clones in Susac expanded most in TEMRA cells and active patients.

The receptor's source is a human donor with Susac syndrome. The gene calls are TRBV7-2 and TRBJ2-3; the D call may be TRBD1 or TRBD2 (7 bases each). Material: CD8+ T cells from PBMCs. CDR3 bases: TGTGCCGTCCCAGGGGGGGGAGGGCCGTCAGATACGCAGTATTTT. It is translated as CAVPGGGGPSDTQYF.